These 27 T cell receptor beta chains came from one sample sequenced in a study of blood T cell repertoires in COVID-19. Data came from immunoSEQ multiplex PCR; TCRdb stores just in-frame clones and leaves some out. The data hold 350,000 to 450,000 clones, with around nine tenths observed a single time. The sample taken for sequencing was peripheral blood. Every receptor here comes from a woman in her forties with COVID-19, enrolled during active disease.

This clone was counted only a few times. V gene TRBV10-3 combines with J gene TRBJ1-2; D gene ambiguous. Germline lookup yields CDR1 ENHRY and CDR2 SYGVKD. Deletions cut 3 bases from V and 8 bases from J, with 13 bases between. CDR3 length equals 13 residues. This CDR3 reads CAISEIGSSGYTF. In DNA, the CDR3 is TGTGCCATCAGTGAAATCGGGTCCTCCGGCTACACCTTC.

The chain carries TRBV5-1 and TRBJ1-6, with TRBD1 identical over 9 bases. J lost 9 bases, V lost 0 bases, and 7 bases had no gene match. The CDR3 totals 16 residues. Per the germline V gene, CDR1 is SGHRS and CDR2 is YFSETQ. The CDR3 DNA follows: TGCGCCAGCAGCTTGGCAACGGGACAGGGCGCTTCACCCCTCCACTTT. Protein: CASSLATGQGASPLHF.

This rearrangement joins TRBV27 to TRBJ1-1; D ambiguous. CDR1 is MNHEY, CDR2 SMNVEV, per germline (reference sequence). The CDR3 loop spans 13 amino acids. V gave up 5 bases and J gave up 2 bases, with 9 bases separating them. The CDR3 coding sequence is TGTGCCAGCAGTCTCGACACCAACACTGAAGCTTTCTTT. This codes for CASSLDTNTEAFF.

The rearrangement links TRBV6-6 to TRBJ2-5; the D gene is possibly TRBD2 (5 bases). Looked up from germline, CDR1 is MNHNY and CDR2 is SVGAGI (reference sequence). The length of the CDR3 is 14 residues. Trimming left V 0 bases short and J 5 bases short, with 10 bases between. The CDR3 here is CASSYSEVAETQYF. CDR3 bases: TGTGCCAGCAGTTACTCGGAGGTAGCTGAGACCCAGTACTTC.

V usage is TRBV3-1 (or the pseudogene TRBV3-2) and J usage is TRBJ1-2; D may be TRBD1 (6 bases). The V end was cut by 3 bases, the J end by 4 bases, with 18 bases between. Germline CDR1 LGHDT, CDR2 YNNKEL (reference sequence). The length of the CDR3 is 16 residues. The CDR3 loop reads CASSHGGAGLLYGYTF. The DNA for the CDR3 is TGTGCCAGCAGCCACGGGGGGGCAGGGTTGCTCTATGGCTACACCTTC.

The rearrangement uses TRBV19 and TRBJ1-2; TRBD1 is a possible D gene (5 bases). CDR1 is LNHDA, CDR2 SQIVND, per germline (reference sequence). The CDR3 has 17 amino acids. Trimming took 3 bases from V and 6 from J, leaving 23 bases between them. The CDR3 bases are TGTGCCAGTAGTATCCAGAGACAGTGGATGACCTCCGATGGCTACACCTTC. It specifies CASSIQRQWMTSDGYTF.

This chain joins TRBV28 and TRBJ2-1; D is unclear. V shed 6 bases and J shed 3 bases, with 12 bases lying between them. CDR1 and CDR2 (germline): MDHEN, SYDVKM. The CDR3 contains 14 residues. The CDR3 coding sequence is TGTGCCAGCAGCTGGAGTAGAGTCTACAATGAGCAGTTCTTC. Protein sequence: CASSWSRVYNEQFF.

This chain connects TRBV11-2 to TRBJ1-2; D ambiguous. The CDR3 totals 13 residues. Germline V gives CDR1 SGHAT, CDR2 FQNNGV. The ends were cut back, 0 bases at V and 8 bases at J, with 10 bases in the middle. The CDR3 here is CASSLDSNGGYTF. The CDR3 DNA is TGTGCCAGCAGCTTAGATAGCAATGGGGGCTACACCTTC.

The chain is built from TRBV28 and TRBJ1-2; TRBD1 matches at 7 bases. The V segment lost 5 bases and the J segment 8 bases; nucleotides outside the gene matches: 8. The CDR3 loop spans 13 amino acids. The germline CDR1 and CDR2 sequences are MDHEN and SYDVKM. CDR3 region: CASSPTDREGYTF. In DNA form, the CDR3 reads TGTGCCAGCAGTCCTACCGACAGGGAAGGCTACACCTTC.

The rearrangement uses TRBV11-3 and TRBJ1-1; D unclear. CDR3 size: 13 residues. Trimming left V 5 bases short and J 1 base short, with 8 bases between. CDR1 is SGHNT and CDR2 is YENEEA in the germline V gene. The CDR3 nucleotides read TGTGCCAGCAGCCTCCGACAGAACACTGAAGCTTTCTTT. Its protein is CASSLRQNTEAFF. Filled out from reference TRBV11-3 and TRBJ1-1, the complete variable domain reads EAGVVQSPRYKIIEKKQPVAFWCNPISGHNTLYWYLQNLGQGPELLIRYENEEAVDDSQLPKDRFSAERLKGVDSTLKIQPAELGDSAVYLCASSLRQNTEAFFGQGTRLTVV.

The CDR3 spells CASSERASGNNEQFF. DNA of the CDR3: TGTGCCAGCAGCGAGAGGGCTAGCGGGAACAATGAGCAGTTCTTC. The J gene is TRBJ2-1, the V gene TRBV9; 9 bases are a match to TRBD2. Trimming removed 3 bases from V and 5 bases from J; junction bases left unmatched: 6. The V gene's germline CDR1 is SGDLS and CDR2 YYNGEE. This CDR3 region has 15 residues.

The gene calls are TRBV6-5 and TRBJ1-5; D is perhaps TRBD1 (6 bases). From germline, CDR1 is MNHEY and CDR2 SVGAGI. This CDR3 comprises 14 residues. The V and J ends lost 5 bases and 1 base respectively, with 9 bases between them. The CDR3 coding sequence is TGTGCCAGCAGTCTTAGGGGGAGCAATCAGCCCCAGCATTTT. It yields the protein CASSLRGSNQPQHF.

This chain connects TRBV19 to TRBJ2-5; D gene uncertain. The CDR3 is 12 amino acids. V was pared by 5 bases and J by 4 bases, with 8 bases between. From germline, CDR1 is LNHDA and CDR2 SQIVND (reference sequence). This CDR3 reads CASSGQTETQYF. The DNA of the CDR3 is TGTGCCAGTAGTGGGCAAACAGAGACCCAGTACTTC.

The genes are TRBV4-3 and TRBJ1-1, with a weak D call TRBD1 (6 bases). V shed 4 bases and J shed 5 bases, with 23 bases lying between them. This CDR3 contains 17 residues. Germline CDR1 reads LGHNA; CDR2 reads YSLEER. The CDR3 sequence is CASSRDWGQELGTEAFF. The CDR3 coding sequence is TGCGCCAGCAGCCGAGATTGGGGACAAGAGCTCGGGACTGAAGCTTTCTTT.

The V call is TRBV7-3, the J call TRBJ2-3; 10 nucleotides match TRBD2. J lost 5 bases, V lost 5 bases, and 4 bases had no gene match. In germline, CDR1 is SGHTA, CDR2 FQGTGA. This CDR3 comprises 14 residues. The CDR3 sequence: CASSPGTSVDTQYF. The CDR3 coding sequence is TGTGCCAGCAGCCCGGGGACTAGCGTAGATACGCAGTATTTT.

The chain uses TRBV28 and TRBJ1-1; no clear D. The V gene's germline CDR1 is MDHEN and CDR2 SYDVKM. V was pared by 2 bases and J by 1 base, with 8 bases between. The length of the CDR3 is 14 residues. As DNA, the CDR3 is TGTGCCAGCAGTTTAGCCAGGCAGAACACTGAAGCTTTCTTT. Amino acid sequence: CASSLARQNTEAFF.

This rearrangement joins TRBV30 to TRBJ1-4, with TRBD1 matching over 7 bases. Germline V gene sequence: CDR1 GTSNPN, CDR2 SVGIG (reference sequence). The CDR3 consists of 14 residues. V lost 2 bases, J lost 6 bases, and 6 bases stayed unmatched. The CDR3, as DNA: TGTGCCTGGAGTTTAGGGGGCATTGATGAAAAACTGTTTTTT. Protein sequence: CAWSLGGIDEKLFF.

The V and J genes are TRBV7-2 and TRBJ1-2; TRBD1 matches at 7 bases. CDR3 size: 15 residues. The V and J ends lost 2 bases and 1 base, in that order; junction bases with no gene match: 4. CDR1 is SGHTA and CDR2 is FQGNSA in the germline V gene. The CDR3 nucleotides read TGTGCCAGCAGCTTATACACAGGGGATAACTATGGCTACACCTTC. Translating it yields CASSLYTGDNYGYTF.

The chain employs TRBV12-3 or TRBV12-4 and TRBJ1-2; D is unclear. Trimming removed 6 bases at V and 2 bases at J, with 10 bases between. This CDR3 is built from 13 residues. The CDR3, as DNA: TGTGCCAGCAGCCCAAACTTAAACTATGGCTACACCTTC. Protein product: CASSPNLNYGYTF.

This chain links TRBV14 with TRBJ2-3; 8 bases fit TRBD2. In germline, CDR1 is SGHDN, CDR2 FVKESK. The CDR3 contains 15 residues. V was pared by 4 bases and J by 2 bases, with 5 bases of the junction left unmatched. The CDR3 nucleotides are TGTGCCAGCAGCCGGCGACTAGCGCTCACAGATACGCAGTATTTT. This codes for CASSRRLALTDTQYF. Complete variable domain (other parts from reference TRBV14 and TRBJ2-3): EAGVTQFPSHSVIEKGQTVTLRCDPISGHDNLYWYRRVMGKEIKFLLHFVKESKQDESGMPNNRFLAERTGGTYSTLKVQPAELEDSGVYFCASSRRLALTDTQYFGPGTRLTVL.

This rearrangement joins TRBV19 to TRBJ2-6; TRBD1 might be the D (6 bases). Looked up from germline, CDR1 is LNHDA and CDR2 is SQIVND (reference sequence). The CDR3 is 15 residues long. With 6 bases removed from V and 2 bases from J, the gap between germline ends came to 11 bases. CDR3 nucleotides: TGTGCCAGTAGGAGCACAGGGACTGGGGCCAACGTCCTGACTTTC. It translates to CASRSTGTGANVLTF.

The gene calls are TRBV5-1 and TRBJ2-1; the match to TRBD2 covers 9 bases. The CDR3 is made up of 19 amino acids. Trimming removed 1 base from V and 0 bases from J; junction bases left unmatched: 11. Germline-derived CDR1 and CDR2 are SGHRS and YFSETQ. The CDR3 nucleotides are TGCGCCAGCAGCTTGTACGGGACTAGCAGCAAGTCCTCCTACAATGAGCAGTTCTTC. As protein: CASSLYGTSSKSSYNEQFF.

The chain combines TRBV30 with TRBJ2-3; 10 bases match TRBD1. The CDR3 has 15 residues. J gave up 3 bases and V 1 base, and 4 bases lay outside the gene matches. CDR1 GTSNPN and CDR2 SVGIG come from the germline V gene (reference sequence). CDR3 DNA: TGTGCCTGGAGTGGACAGGGGGCGGCTACAGATACGCAGTATTTT. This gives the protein CAWSGQGAATDTQYF.

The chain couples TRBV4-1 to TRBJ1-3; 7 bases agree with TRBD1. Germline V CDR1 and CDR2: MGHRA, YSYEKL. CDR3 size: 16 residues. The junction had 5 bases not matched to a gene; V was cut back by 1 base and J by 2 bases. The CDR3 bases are TGCGCCAGCAGCCAAGTCAACAGGGGAGCTGGAAACACCATATATTTT. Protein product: CASSQVNRGAGNTIYF.

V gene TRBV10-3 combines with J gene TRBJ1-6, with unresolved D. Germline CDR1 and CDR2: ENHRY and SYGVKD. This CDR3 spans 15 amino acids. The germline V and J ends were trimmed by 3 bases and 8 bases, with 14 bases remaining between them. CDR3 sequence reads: CAISEPRSMYSPLHF. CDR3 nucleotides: TGTGCCATCAGTGAACCACGGAGTATGTATTCACCCCTCCACTTT.

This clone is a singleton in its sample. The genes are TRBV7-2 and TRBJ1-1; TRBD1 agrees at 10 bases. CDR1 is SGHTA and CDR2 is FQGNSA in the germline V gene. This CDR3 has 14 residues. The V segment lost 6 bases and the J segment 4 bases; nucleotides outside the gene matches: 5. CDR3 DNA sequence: TGTGCCAGCAGTAGGGACAGGGGAGGCACTGAAGCTTTCTTT. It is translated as CASSRDRGGTEAFF. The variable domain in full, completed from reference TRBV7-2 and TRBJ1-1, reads GAGVSQSPSNKVTEKGKDVELRCDPISGHTALYWYRQSLGQGLEFLIYFQGNSAPDKSGLPSDRFSAERTGGSVSTLTIQRTQQEDSAVYLCASSRDRGGTEAFFGQGTRLTVV.

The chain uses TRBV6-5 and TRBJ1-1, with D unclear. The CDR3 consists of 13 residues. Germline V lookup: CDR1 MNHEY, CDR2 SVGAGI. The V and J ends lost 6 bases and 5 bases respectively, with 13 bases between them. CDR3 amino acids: CASSSGFETEAFF. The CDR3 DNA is TGTGCCAGCAGCTCAGGTTTTGAGACTGAAGCTTTCTTT.